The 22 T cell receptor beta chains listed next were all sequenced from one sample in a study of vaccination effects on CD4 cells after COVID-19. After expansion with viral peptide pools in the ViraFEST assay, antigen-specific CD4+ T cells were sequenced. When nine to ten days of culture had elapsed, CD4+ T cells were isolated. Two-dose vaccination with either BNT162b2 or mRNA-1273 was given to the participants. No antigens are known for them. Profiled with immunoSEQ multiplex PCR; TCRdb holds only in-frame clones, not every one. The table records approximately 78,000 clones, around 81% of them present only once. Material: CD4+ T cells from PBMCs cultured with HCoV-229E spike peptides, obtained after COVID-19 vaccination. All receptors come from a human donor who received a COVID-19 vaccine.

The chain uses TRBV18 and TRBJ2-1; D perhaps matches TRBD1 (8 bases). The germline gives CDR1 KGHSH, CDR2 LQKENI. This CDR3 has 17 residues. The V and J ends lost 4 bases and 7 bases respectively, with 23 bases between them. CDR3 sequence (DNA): TGTGCCAGCTCACTCAGGACTAGGACAGGGATGGGGAATGAGCAGTTCTTC. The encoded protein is CASSLRTRTGMGNEQFF.

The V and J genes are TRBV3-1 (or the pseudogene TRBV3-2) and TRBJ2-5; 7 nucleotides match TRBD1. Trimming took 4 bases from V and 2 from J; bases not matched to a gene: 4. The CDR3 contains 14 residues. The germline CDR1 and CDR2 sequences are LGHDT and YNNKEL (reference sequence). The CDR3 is CASSPGTAQETQYF. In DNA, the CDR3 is TGTGCCAGCAGCCCCGGGACAGCTCAAGAGACCCAGTACTTC.

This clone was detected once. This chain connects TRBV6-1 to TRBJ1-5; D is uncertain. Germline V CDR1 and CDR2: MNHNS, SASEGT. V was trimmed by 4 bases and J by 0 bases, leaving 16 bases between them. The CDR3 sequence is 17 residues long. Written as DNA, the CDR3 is TGTGCCAGCAGTGTGGAGTTGTCGGGATATAGCAATCAGCCCCAGCATTTT. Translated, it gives CASSVELSGYSNQPQHF.

The CDR3, as DNA: TGTGCCAGTATGGACAGGGGGCATCAGCCCCAGCATTTT. Protein: CASMDRGHQPQHF. V and J are TRBV19 and TRBJ1-5; 11 nucleotides align to TRBD1. The CDR3 runs to 13 residues. CDR1 and CDR2 from the germline V gene are LNHDA and SQIVND (reference sequence). V trimming: 7 bases; J trimming: 5 bases; junction bases outside the gene matches: 1. Full variable domain (missing parts from reference TRBV19 and TRBJ1-5): DGGITQSPKYLFRKEGQNVTLSCEQNLNHDAMYWYRQDPGQGLRLIYYSQIVNDFQKGDIAEGYSVSREKKESFPLTVTSAQKNPTAFYLCASMDRGHQPQHFGDGTRLSIL.

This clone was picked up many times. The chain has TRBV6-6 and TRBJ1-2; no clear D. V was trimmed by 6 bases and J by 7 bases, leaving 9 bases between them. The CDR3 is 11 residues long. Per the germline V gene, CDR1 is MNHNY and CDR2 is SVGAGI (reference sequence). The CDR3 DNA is TGTGCCAGCAGATCAGGTGGTGGCTACACCTTC. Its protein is CASRSGGGYTF.

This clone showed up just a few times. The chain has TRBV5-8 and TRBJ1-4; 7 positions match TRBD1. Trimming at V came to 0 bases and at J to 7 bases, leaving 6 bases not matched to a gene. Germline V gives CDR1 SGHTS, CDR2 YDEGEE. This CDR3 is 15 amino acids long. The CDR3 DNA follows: TGTGCCAGCAGCTTGGCGAGGGGGCGACGTGAAAAACTGTTTTTT. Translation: CASSLARGRREKLFF.

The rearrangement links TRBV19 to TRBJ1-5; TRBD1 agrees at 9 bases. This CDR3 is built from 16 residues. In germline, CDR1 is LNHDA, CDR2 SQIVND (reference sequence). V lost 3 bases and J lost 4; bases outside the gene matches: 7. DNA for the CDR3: TGTGCCAGTAGTATTCGGGGGACAGGGCTTAATCAGCCCCAGCATTTT. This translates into CASSIRGTGLNQPQHF.

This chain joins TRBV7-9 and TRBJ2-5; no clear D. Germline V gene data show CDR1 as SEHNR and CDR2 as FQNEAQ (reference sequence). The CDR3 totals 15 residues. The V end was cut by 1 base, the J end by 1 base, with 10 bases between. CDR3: CASSLGAGFQETQYF. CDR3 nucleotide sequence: TGTGCCAGCAGCTTAGGGGCCGGGTTCCAAGAGACCCAGTACTTC.

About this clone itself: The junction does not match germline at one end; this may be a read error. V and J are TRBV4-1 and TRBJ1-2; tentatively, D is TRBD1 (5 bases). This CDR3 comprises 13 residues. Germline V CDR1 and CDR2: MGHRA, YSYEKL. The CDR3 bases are TGCGCCAGCAGCAAAGAGGCAGGGTATGGCTACACCTTC. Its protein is CASSKEAGYGYTF.

CDR3 sequence: CASSRTWVSGNTIYF. DNA for the CDR3: TGTGCCAGCAGCCGGACCTGGGTTTCTGGAAACACCATATATTTT. The chain uses TRBV2 and TRBJ1-3; D is uncertain. Germline CDR1 is SNHLY and CDR2 is FYNNEI. V lost 6 bases and J lost 1, with 13 bases in between. The CDR3 has 15 amino acids.

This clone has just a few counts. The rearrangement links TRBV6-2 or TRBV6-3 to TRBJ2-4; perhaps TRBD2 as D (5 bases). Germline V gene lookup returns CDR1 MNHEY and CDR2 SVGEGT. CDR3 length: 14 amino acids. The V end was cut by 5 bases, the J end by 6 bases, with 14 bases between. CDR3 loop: CASSTRDFGNIQYF. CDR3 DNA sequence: TGTGCCAGCAGTACGAGGGATTTCGGAAACATTCAGTACTTC.

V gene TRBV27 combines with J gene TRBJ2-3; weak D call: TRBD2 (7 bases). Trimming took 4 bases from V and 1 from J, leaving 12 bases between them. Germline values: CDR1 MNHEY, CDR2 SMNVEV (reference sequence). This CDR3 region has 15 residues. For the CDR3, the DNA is TGTGCCAGCAGTTATCGGGGGGCCGGCACAGATACGCAGTATTTT. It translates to CASSYRGAGTDTQYF.

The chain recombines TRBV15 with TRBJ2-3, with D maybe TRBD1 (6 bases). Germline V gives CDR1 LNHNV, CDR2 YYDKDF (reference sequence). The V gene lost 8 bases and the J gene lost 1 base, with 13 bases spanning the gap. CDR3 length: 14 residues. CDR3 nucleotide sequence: TGTGCCACCGGGGGCAGGGGAGGCACAGATACGCAGTATTTT. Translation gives CATGGRGGTDTQYF.

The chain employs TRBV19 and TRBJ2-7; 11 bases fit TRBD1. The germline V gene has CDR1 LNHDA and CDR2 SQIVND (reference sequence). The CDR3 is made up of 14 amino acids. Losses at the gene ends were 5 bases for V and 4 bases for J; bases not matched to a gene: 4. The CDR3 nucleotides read TGTGCCAGTAGTGCCGGGACAGGGGGATACGAGCAGTACGTC. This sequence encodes CASSAGTGGYEQYV.

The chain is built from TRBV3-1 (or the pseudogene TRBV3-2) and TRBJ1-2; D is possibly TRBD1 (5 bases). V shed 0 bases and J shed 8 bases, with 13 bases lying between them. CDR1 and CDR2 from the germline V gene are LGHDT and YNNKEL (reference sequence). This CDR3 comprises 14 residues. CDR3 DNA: TGTGCCAGCAGCCAAGACCATGGGGGACGGGGCTACACCTTC. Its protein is CASSQDHGGRGYTF.

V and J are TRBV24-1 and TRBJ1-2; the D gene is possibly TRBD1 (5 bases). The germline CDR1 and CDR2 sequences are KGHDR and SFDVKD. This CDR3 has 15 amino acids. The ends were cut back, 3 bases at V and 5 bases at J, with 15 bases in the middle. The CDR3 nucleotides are TGTGCCACCAGTGATCAACGGACAACCGGGTATGGCTACACCTTC. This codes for CATSDQRTTGYGYTF.

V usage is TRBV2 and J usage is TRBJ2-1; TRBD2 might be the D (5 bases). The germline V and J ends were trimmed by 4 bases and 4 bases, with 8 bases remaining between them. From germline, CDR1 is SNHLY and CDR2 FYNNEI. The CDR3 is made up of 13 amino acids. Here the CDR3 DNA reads TGTGCCAGCAGTGGTGCGGGTTACAATGAGCAGTTCTTC. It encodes CASSGAGYNEQFF. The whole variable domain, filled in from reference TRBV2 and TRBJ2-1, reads EPEVTQTPSHQVTQMGQEVILRCVPISNHLYFYWYRQILGQKVEFLVSFYNNEISEKSEIFDDQFSVERPDGSNFTLKIRSTKLEDSAMYFCASSGAGYNEQFFGPGTRLTVL.

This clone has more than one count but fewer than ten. The CDR3 coding sequence is TGTGCCAGCAGTAGGCTGGAGGGACGTTCACCCCTCCACTTT. This translates into CASSRLEGRSPLHF. V gene TRBV2 combines with J gene TRBJ1-6, with D tentatively TRBD1 (5 bases). Trimming took 5 bases from V and 9 from J, leaving 14 bases between them. The CDR3 sequence is 14 residues long. The germline CDR1 and CDR2 sequences are SNHLY and FYNNEI.

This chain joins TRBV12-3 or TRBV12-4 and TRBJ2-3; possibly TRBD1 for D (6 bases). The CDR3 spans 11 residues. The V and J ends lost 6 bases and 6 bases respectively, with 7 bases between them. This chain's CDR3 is CASSTGDTQYF. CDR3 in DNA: TGTGCCAGCAGCACAGGGGATACGCAGTATTTT.

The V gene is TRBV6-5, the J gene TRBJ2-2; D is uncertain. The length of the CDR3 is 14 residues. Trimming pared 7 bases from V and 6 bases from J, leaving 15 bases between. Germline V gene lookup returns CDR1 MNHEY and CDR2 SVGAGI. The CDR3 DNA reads TGTGCCAGCACCCGGGCCCTCACCGCCGGGGAGCTGTTTTTT. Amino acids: CASTRALTAGELFF.

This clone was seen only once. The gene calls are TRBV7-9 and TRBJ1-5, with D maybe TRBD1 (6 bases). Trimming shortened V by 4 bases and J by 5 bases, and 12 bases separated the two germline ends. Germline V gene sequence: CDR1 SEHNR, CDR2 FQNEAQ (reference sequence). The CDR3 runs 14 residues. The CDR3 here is CASSYGGADQPQHF. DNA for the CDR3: TGTGCCAGCAGCTACGGGGGGGCTGATCAGCCCCAGCATTTT.

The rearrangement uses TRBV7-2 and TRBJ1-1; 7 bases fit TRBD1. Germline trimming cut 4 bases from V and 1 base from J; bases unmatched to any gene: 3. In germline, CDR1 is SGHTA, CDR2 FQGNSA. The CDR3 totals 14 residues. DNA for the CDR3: TGTGCCAGCAGCTGGGGACAGACGAACACTGAAGCTTTCTTT. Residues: CASSWGQTNTEAFF.